This TCR beta chain was profiled in a study of blood T cell repertoires in COVID-19. The table came from immunoSEQ multiplex PCR; TCRdb's copy has only in-frame clones and leaves some out. In the table there are hundreds of thousands of clones, around 89% of which are singletons. Germline V CDR1 and CDR2: SEHNR, FQNEAQ (reference sequence). The V segment lost 7 bases and the J segment 1 base; nucleotides outside the gene matches: 1. The CDR3 spans 12 residues. The TCR originated in a woman aged 40-49 years who had recovered from COVID-19. Sequenced: peripheral blood. The chain uses TRBV7-9 and TRBJ2-7, with 7 bases that match TRBD2. The CDR3 region is CASTGGSYEQYF. The CDR3 nucleotides are TGTGCCAGCACCGGGGGGTCCTACGAGCAGTACTTC. Variable domain in full (rest from reference TRBV7-9 and TRBJ2-7): DTGVSQNPRHKITKRGQNVTFRCDPISEHNRLYWYRQTLGQGPEFLTYFQNEAQLEKSRLLSDRFSAERPKGSFSTLEIQRTEQGDSAMYLCASTGGSYEQYFGPGTRLTVT.